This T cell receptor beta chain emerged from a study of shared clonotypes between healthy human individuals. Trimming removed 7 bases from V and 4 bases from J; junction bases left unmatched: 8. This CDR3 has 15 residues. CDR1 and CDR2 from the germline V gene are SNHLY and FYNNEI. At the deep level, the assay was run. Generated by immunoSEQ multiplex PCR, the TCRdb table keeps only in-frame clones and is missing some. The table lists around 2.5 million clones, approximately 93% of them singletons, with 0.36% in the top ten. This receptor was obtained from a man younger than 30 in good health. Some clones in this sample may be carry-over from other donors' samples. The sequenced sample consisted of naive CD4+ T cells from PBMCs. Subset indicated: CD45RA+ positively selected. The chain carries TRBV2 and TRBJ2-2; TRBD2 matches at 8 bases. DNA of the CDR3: TGTGCCAGCAATGGGGGGACTAGTGGCACCGGGGAGCTGTTTTTT. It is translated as CASNGGTSGTGELFF. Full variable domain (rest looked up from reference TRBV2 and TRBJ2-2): EPEVTQTPSHQVTQMGQEVILRCVPISNHLYFYWYRQILGQKVEFLVSFYNNEISEKSEIFDDQFSVERPDGSNFTLKIRSTKLEDSAMYFCASNGGTSGTGELFFGEGSRLTVL.